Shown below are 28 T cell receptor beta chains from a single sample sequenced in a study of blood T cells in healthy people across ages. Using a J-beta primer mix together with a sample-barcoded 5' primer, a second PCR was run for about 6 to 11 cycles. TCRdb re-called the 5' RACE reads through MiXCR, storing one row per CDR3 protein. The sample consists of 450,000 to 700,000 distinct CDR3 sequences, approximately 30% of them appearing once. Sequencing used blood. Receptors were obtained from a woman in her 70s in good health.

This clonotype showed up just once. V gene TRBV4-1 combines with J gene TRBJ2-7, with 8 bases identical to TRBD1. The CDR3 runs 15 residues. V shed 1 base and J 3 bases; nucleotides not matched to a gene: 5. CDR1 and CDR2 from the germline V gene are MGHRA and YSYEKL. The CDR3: CASSQGTGSFYEQYF. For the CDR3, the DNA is TGCGCCAGCAGCCAAGGGACAGGGTCCTTCTACGAGCAGTACTTC.

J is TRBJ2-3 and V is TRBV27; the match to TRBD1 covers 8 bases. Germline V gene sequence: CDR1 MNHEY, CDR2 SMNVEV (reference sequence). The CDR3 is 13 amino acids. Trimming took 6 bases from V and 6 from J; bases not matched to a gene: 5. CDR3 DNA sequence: TGTGCCAGCAGGAGACAGGGGCGGGATACGCAGTATTTT. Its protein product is CASRRQGRDTQYF.

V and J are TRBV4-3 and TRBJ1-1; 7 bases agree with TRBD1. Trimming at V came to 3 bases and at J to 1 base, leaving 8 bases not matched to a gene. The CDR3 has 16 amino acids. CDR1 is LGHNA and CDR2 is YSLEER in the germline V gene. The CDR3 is CASSQVYRGPNTEAFF. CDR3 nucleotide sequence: TGCGCCAGCAGCCAGGTTTACAGGGGCCCGAACACTGAAGCTTTCTTT.

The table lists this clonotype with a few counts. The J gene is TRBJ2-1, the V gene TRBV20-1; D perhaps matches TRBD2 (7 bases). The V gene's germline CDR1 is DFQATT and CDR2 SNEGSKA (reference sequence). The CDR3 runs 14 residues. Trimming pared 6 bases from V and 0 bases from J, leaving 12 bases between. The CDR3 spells CSAGGPLSYNEQFF. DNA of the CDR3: TGCAGTGCGGGGGGGCCACTCTCCTACAATGAGCAGTTCTTC.

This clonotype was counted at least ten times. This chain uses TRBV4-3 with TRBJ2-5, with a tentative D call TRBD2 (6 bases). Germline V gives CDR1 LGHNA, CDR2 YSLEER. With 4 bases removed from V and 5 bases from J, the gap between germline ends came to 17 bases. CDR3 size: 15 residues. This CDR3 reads CASSPLPDGGETQYF. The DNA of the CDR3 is TGCGCCAGCAGCCCGCTTCCGGATGGAGGGGAGACCCAGTACTTC.

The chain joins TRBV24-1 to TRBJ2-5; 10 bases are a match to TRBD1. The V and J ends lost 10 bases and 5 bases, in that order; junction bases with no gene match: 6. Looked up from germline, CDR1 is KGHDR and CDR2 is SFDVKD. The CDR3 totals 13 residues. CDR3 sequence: CATGQGGVETQYF. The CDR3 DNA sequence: TGTGCCACTGGACAGGGGGGCGTGGAGACCCAGTACTTC.

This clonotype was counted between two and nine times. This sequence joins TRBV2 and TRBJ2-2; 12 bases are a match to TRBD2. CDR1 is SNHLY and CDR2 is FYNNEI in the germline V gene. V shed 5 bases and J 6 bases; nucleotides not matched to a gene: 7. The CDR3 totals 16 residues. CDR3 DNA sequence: TGTGCCAGCAGTACAGGACTAGCGGGGCCCCCCGGGGAGCTGTTTTTT. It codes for CASSTGLAGPPGELFF.

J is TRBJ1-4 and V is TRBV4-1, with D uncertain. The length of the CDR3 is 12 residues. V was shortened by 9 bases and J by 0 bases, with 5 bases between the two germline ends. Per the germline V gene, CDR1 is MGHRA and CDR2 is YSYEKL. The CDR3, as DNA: TGCGCCAGTCTAGCAACTAATGAAAAACTGTTTTTT. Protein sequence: CASLATNEKLFF.

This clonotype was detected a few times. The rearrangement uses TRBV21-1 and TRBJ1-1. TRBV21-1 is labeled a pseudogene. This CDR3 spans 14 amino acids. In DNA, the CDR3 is TGTGCCAGCAGCAACCGACTCCTGAACACTGAAGCTTTCTTT. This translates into CASSNRLLNTEAFF.

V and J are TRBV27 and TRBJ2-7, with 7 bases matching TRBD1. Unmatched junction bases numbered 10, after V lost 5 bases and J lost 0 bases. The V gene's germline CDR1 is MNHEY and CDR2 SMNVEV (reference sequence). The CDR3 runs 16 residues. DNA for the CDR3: TGTGCCAGCAGTCCGTACCGGGACAGAGCCTCCTACGAGCAGTACTTC. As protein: CASSPYRDRASYEQYF.

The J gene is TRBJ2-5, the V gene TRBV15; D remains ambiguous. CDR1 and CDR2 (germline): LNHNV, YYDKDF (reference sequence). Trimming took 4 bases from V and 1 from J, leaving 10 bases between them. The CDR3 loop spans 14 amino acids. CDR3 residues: CATSTVLGQETQYF. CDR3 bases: TGTGCCACCAGCACCGTGCTTGGCCAAGAGACCCAGTACTTC.

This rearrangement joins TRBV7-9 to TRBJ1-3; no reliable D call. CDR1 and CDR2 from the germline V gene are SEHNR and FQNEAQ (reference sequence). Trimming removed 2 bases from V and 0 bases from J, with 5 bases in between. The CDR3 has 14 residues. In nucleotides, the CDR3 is TGTGCCAGCAGCTTATTAGTCTCTGGAAACACCATATATTTT. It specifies CASSLLVSGNTIYF.

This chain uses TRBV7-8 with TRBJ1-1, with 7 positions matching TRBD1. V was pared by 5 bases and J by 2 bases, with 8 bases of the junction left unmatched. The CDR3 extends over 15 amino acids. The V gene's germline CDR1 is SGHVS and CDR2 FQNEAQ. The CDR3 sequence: CASSPPQGVNTEAFF. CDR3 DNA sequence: TGTGCCAGCAGCCCGCCGCAGGGGGTCAACACTGAAGCTTTCTTT.

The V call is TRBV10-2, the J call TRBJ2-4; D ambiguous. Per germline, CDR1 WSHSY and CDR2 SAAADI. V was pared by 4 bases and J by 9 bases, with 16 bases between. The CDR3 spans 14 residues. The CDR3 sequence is CASSVDPGNFIQYF. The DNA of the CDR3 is TGCGCCAGCAGTGTGGATCCTGGGAATTTCATTCAGTACTTC.

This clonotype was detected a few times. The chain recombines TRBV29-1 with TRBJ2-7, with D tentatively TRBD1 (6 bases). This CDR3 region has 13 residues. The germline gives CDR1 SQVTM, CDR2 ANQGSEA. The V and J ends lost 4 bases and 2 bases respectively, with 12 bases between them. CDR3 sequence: CSVVRQATYEQYF. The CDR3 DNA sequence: TGCAGCGTTGTGAGACAGGCGACCTACGAGCAGTACTTC.

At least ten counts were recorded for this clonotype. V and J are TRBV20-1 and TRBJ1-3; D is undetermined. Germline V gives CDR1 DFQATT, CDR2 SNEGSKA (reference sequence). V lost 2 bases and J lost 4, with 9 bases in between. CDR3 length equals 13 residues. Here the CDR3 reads CSARPPGGNTIYF. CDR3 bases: TGCAGTGCTAGACCCCCCGGGGGAAACACCATATATTTT.

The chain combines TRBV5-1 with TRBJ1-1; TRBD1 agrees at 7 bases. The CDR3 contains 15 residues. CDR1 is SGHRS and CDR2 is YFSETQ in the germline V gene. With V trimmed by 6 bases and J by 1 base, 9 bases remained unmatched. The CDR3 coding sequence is TGCGCCAGCAACGATCCCCGGACAGGGAACACTGAAGCTTTCTTT. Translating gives CASNDPRTGNTEAFF.

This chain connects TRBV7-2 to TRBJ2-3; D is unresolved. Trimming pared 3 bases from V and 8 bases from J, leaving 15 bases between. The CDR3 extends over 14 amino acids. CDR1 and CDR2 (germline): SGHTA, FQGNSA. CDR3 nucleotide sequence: TGTGCCAGCAGCTTCTCCTCGCTAGATACTACGCAGTATTTT. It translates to CASSFSSLDTTQYF.

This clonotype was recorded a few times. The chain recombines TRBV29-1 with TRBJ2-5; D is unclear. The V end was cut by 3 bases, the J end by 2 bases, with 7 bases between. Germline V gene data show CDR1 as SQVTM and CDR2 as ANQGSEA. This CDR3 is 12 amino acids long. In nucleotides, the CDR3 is TGCAGCGTTGACGGGCGGCAAGAGACCCAGTACTTC. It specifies CSVDGRQETQYF.

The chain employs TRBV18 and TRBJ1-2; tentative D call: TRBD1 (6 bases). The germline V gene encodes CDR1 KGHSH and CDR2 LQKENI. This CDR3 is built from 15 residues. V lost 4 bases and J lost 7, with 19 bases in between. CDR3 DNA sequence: TGTGCCAGCTCACGCGAGGCCGGGGGGCAGAGTGGCTACACCTTC. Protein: CASSREAGGQSGYTF.

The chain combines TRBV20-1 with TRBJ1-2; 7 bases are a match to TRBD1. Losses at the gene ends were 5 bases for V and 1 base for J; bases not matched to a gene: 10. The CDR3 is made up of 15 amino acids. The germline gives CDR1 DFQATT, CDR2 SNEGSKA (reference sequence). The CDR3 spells CSAGPGGQGNYGYTF. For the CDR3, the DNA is TGCAGTGCTGGCCCAGGGGGTCAGGGTAACTATGGCTACACCTTC.

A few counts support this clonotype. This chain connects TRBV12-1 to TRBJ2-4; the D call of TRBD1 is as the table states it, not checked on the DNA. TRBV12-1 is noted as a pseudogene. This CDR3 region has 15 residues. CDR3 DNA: TGTGCCAGCAGCTTTTTGGACAGGTGCCAAAACATTCAGTACTTC. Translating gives CASSFLDRCQNIQYF.

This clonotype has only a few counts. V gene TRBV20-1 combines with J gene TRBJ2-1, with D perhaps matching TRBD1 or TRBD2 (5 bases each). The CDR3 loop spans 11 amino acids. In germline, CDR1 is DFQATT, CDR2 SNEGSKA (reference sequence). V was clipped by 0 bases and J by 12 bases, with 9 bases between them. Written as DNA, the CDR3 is TGCAGTGCTAGAGACCGGGACCGGCAGTTCTTC. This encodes CSARDRDRQFF.

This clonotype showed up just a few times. CDR3 residues: CASSSGGGGDTQYF. The CDR3 DNA reads as TGTGCCAGCAGCTCCGGAGGGGGAGGGGATACGCAGTATTTT. The chain couples TRBV7-9 to TRBJ2-3, with D possibly TRBD2 on 7 matching bases. Germline assignment: CDR1 SEHNR and CDR2 FQNEAQ (reference sequence). The CDR3 length is 14 residues. V lost 4 bases, J lost 6 bases, and 14 bases lay in between.

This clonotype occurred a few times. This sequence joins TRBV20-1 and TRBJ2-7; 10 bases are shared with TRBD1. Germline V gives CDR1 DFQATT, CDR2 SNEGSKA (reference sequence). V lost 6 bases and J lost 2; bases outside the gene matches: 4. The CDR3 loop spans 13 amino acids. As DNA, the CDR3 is TGCAGTGCCCGGACAGGGGGAACCTACGAGCAGTACTTC. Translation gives CSARTGGTYEQYF.

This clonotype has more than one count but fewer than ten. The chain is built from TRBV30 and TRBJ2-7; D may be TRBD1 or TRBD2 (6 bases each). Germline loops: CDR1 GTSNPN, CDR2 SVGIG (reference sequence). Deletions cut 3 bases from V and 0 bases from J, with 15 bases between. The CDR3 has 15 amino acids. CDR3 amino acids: CAWRPPGAGSYEQYF. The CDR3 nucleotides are TGTGCCTGGAGGCCCCCGGGGGCAGGCTCCTACGAGCAGTACTTC.

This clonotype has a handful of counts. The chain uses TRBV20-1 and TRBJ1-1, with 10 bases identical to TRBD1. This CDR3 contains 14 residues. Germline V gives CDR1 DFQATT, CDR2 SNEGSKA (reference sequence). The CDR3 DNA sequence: TGCAGCAAAGGGACAGGGGCAGATGGCACTGAAGCTTTCTTT. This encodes CSKGTGADGTEAFF.

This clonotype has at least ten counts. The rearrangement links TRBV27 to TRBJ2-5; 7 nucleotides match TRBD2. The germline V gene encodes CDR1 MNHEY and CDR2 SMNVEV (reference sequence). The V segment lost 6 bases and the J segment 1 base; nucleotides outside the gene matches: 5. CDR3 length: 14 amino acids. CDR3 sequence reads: CASSPWGGQETQYF. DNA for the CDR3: TGTGCCAGCAGCCCTTGGGGGGGCCAAGAGACCCAGTACTTC.